This entry concerns a single T cell receptor beta chain. Repertoires were generated with immunoSEQ multiplex PCR, while TCRdb's copy carries only in-frame clones and drops some. The sample holds roughly 1,000,000 clones; 75% to 85% are singletons and the top ten take 0.4% to 0.55%. These data originate in a study of shared clonotypes between healthy human individuals. The V and J ends lost 5 bases and 0 bases respectively, with 11 bases between them. The CDR3 sequence is 15 residues long. Germline V CDR1 and CDR2: SGHAT, FQNNGV. Material for sequencing was memory CD4+ T cells from PBMCs. Subset of the sample: CD45RA-negative fraction. The V gene is TRBV11-2, the J gene TRBJ2-1; D is undetermined. The origin of this receptor is a man aged 18 to 29 in good health. Some clones in this sample may be carry-over from other donors' samples. CDR3 sequence reads: CASSLLTGSYNEQFF. In DNA, the CDR3 is TGTGCCAGCAGCCTACTCACGGGCTCCTACAATGAGCAGTTCTTC.